This entry lists 32 T cell receptor beta chains sequenced from one sample in a study of blood T cell repertoires in COVID-19. Profiling relied on immunoSEQ multiplex PCR, and the TCRdb table lists in-frame clones only, not all of them. This sample has roughly 110,000 clones, with roughly 85% found just once. Source material: peripheral blood. These TCRs come from a man in his forties with acute or convalescent COVID-19.

The chain couples TRBV29-1 to TRBJ1-1, with TRBD1 matching over 9 bases. Germline V gene sequence: CDR1 SQVTM, CDR2 ANQGSEA. The CDR3 totals 14 residues. Losses at the gene ends were 4 bases for V and 5 bases for J; bases not matched to a gene: 8. The CDR3, as DNA: TGCAGCGTTGCCCTGACAGGGGGATGGACTGAAGCTTTCTTT. Protein: CSVALTGGWTEAFF.

This clone appeared a few times. The chain has TRBV7-9 and TRBJ2-2, with 8 bases fitting TRBD2. The V segment lost 4 bases and the J segment 2 bases; nucleotides outside the gene matches: 9. Germline CDR1 and CDR2: SEHNR and FQNEAQ (reference sequence). CDR3 size: 17 residues. CDR3 residues: CASSSQSGGPNTGELFF. The CDR3 DNA reads as TGTGCCAGCAGCTCACAGAGCGGGGGCCCCAACACCGGGGAGCTGTTTTTT.

The chain couples TRBV15 to TRBJ1-3, with D possibly being TRBD1 (5 bases). Trimming stripped 4 bases from V and 8 bases from J, with 18 bases between. Germline V lookup: CDR1 LNHNV, CDR2 YYDKDF (reference sequence). CDR3 size: 15 residues. This chain's CDR3 is CATSNNGGVADTIYF. Written as DNA, the CDR3 is TGTGCCACCAGCAACAACGGGGGGGTAGCGGACACCATATATTTT.

The chain employs TRBV6-5 and TRBJ1-6; 9 nucleotides match TRBD1. The V gene's germline CDR1 is MNHEY and CDR2 SVGAGI. The length of the CDR3 is 14 residues. Trimming cost V 8 bases and J 14 bases; bases outside gene matches: 13. CDR3 residues: CASCPDRGRQSLHF. CDR3 DNA: TGTGCCAGCTGCCCGGACAGGGGCCGTCAATCCCTCCACTTT.

The chain has TRBV15 and TRBJ2-7; a possible D gene is TRBD2 (7 bases). V lost 4 bases and J lost 1, with 11 bases in between. There are 14 residues in the CDR3. Germline V gene lookup returns CDR1 LNHNV and CDR2 YYDKDF (reference sequence). The CDR3 DNA is TGTGCCACCAGCAATCGGGGGGCTTCCTACGAGCAGTACTTC. As protein: CATSNRGASYEQYF.

This chain connects TRBV6-2 or TRBV6-3 to TRBJ2-3; maybe TRBD2 (5 bases). Trimming shortened V by 0 bases and J by 1 base, and 14 bases separated the two germline ends. The CDR3 contains 17 residues. Germline V gives CDR1 MNHEY, CDR2 SVGEGT. The CDR3 nucleotides are TGTGCCAGCAGTTACTCGCAACCAGCGGCAGGCACAGATACGCAGTATTTT. This gives the protein CASSYSQPAAGTDTQYF.

The chain links TRBV5-1 to TRBJ2-3, with TRBD2 identical over 10 bases. This CDR3 has 17 amino acids. V shed 4 bases, J shed 8 bases, and the junction held 16 bases outside the gene matches. Germline loops: CDR1 SGHRS, CDR2 YFSETQ. CDR3 DNA: TGCGCCAGCAGCCCCCGGGGGTCCAGCGGGGGGGCCGGTACGCAGTATTTT. It specifies CASSPRGSSGGAGTQYF.

The chain couples TRBV3-1 (or the pseudogene TRBV3-2) to TRBJ2-2; D unclear. This CDR3 region has 15 residues. Trimming shortened V by 4 bases and J by 0 bases, and 9 bases separated the two germline ends. In germline, CDR1 is LGHDT, CDR2 YNNKEL (reference sequence). The CDR3 bases are TGTGCCAGCAGCCTACAGAATGCGAACACCGGGGAGCTGTTTTTT. It encodes CASSLQNANTGELFF.

The chain couples TRBV6-5 to TRBJ2-7; the D is unclear. CDR1 is MNHEY and CDR2 is SVGAGI in the germline V gene. Trimming took off 8 bases at V and 6 bases at J, with 11 bases between the two ends. CDR3 length: 11 residues. The DNA for the CDR3 is TGTGCCAGCGCGAGAGGCAGCGAGCAGTACTTC. It translates to CASARGSEQYF.

V is TRBV5-8 and J is TRBJ1-5, with 8 bases matching TRBD1. CDR1 is SGHTS and CDR2 is YDEGEE in the germline V gene. V gave up 3 bases and J gave up 2 bases; unmatched junction bases: 7. The CDR3 has 16 residues. The DNA for the CDR3 is TGTGCCAGCAGCTGGAGGACAGGGTCGGGCAATCAGCCCCAGCATTTT. Its translation: CASSWRTGSGNQPQHF.

The gene calls are TRBV10-2 and TRBJ1-6, with D maybe TRBD1 (6 bases). V was clipped by 3 bases and J by 10 bases, with 16 bases between them. This CDR3 has 15 amino acids. The germline CDR1 and CDR2 sequences are WSHSY and SAAADI. CDR3 in amino acids: CASSEPGTTRSPLHF. CDR3 DNA: TGCGCCAGCAGTGAACCCGGGACAACGCGATCACCCCTCCACTTT.

The genes are TRBV6-2 or TRBV6-3 and TRBJ1-1; TRBD1 agrees at 10 bases. CDR1 is MNHEY and CDR2 is SVGEGT in the germline V gene. The length of the CDR3 is 16 residues. The V segment lost 2 bases and the J segment 4 bases; nucleotides outside the gene matches: 7. The CDR3 DNA reads TGTGCCAGCAGTTACGACAGGGGGCGAGGGGTCACTGAAGCTTTCTTT. It specifies CASSYDRGRGVTEAFF.

The genes are TRBV6-7 and TRBJ2-3; D possibly corresponds to TRBD2 (5 bases). TRBV6-7 is classed as an ORF, of uncertain function. Between the trimmed V and J ends, which lost 5 bases and 7 bases, there was a span of 25 bases. The CDR3 has 17 amino acids. The CDR3 here is CASSPRDPNIPHHTQYF. CDR3 sequence (DNA): TGTGCCAGCAGTCCCCGGGATCCTAATATCCCCCATCATACGCAGTATTTT.

This chain connects TRBV7-2 to TRBJ1-5; tentatively, D is TRBD1 (5 bases). The germline CDR1 and CDR2 sequences are SGHTA and FQGNSA. V lost 5 bases and J lost 3, with 8 bases in between. The CDR3 runs to 13 residues. DNA for the CDR3: TGTGCCAGCAGCCCACAGGTCAATCAGCCCCAGCATTTT. Protein sequence: CASSPQVNQPQHF. Full variable domain (missing parts from reference TRBV7-2 and TRBJ1-5): GAGVSQSPSNKVTEKGKDVELRCDPISGHTALYWYRQSLGQGLEFLIYFQGNSAPDKSGLPSDRFSAERTGGSVSTLTIQRTQQEDSAVYLCASSPQVNQPQHFGDGTRLSIL.

The rearrangement links TRBV5-1 to TRBJ1-2, with 9 bases identical to TRBD1. The germline V gene encodes CDR1 SGHRS and CDR2 YFSETQ. This CDR3 spans 13 amino acids. Losses at the gene ends were 7 bases for V and 6 bases for J; bases not matched to a gene: 7. The CDR3, as DNA: TGCGCCAGCTTCCGGGACAGGGTTGATGGCTACACCTTC. Amino acid sequence: CASFRDRVDGYTF.

This clone was observed a handful of times. V is TRBV3-1 (or the pseudogene TRBV3-2) and J is TRBJ1-6, with TRBD1 matching 7 bases. From germline, CDR1 is LGHDT and CDR2 YNNKEL (reference sequence). This CDR3 is built from 14 residues. With 0 bases clipped from V and 9 bases from J, the junction kept 2 bases outside the gene matches. CDR3 loop: CASSQDRGFSPLHF. In DNA form, the CDR3 reads TGTGCCAGCAGCCAAGACAGGGGGTTTTCACCCCTCCACTTT.

The V call is TRBV9, the J call TRBJ2-3; TRBD1 might be the D (5 bases). This CDR3 is built from 15 residues. Germline V gives CDR1 SGDLS, CDR2 YYNGEE. Trimming removed 0 bases at V and 0 bases at J, with 8 bases between. The CDR3 loop reads CASSVEDSSTDTQYF. The CDR3 DNA reads TGTGCCAGCAGCGTAGAAGACAGCAGCACAGATACGCAGTATTTT.

The chain carries TRBV6-5 and TRBJ2-5, with TRBD2 as a possible D gene (6 bases). The V gene lost 0 bases and the J gene lost 0 bases, with 8 bases spanning the gap. The germline CDR1 and CDR2 sequences are MNHEY and SVGAGI. CDR3 length: 15 amino acids. The DNA for the CDR3 is TGTGCCAGCAGTTACTCAGGCGGGGACCAAGAGACCCAGTACTTC. This codes for CASSYSGGDQETQYF.

The chain couples TRBV27 to TRBJ2-5, with a possible D match to TRBD1 (6 bases). This CDR3 has 14 residues. Germline CDR1 and CDR2: MNHEY and SMNVEV (reference sequence). V dropped 5 bases and J dropped 1 base, with 11 bases sitting between them. In nucleotides, the CDR3 is TGTGCCAGCAGTCCAGGACAGACCCAAGAGACCCAGTACTTC. Translating it yields CASSPGQTQETQYF.

The chain has TRBV6-5 and TRBJ1-2, with D hard to call. V lost 5 bases, J lost 4 bases, and 14 bases lay in between. In germline, CDR1 is MNHEY, CDR2 SVGAGI. The CDR3 totals 14 residues. CDR3: CASSPRGYTYGYTF. The CDR3 DNA follows: TGTGCCAGCAGTCCCCGCGGGTACACCTATGGCTACACCTTC.

This chain links TRBV7-2 with TRBJ2-7; no reliable D call. The V end lost 5 bases, the J end lost 2 bases, and 10 bases lay between the germline ends. The CDR3 contains 13 residues. The germline gives CDR1 SGHTA, CDR2 FQGNSA. The CDR3 DNA reads as TGTGCCAGCAGCGCCCAGGCTACCTACGAGCAGTACTTC. Translation: CASSAQATYEQYF. Variable domain in full (rest from reference TRBV7-2 and TRBJ2-7): GAGVSQSPSNKVTEKGKDVELRCDPISGHTALYWYRQSLGQGLEFLIYFQGNSAPDKSGLPSDRFSAERTGGSVSTLTIQRTQQEDSAVYLCASSAQATYEQYFGPGTRLTVT.

The genes are TRBV4-3 and TRBJ1-2, with unresolved D. V lost 0 bases to trimming and J lost 8 bases, with 10 bases between them. Germline V gives CDR1 LGHNA, CDR2 YSLEER. The CDR3 runs to 13 residues. CDR3 loop: CASSQDRGWGYTF. The CDR3, as DNA: TGCGCCAGCAGCCAAGATCGAGGGTGGGGCTACACCTTC.

This chain connects TRBV14 to TRBJ2-7; D may be TRBD1 (6 bases). Germline V gene sequence: CDR1 SGHDN, CDR2 FVKESK. The CDR3 loop spans 13 amino acids. Trimming left V 3 bases short and J 2 bases short, with 8 bases between. CDR3 loop: CASSHGTPYEQYF. CDR3 nucleotides: TGTGCCAGCAGCCATGGGACACCCTACGAGCAGTACTTC.

This clone was seen a few times. CDR3 residues: CASTPSDDRLQGAYEQYF. Here the CDR3 DNA reads TGTGCCAGCACTCCGTCTGATGACAGACTTCAAGGGGCTTACGAGCAGTACTTC. The V and J genes are TRBV7-3 and TRBJ2-7; D might be TRBD1 (5 bases). CDR1 SGHTA and CDR2 FQGTGA come from the germline V gene. V shed 7 bases and J shed 4 bases, with 29 bases lying between them. This CDR3 has 18 amino acids. Full variable domain (outside the CDR3, taken from reference TRBV7-3 and TRBJ2-7): GAGVSQTPSNKVTEKGKYVELRCDPISGHTALYWYRQSLGQGPEFLIYFQGTGAADDSGLPNDRFFAVRPEGSVSTLKIQRTERGDSAVYLCASTPSDDRLQGAYEQYFGPGTRLTVT.

Written as DNA, the CDR3 is TGTGCCAGCAGCTACAGACAGGGTAGCACTGAAGCTTTCTTT. Residues: CASSYRQGSTEAFF. The chain has TRBV6-5 and TRBJ1-1, with TRBD1 matching 7 bases. The CDR3 is made up of 14 amino acids. The trim removed 6 bases at V and 4 bases at J, leaving 8 bases unmatched. The V gene's germline CDR1 is MNHEY and CDR2 SVGAGI.

The CDR3 protein is CASSPTRDRVSPLHF. In DNA form, the CDR3 reads TGCGCCAGCAGCCCAACGAGGGACAGGGTCTCACCCCTCCACTTT. This chain connects TRBV4-1 to TRBJ1-6; 9 bases line up with TRBD1. Germline CDR1 and CDR2: MGHRA and YSYEKL. The CDR3 runs 15 residues. Trimming at V came to 4 bases and at J to 10 bases, leaving 8 bases not matched to a gene.

This chain uses TRBV28 with TRBJ2-7; the match to TRBD1 covers 9 bases. Germline trimming cut 3 bases from V and 6 bases from J; bases unmatched to any gene: 6. The CDR3 has 14 residues. Germline CDR1 and CDR2: MDHEN and SYDVKM. The CDR3 reads CASSFGGTGFEQYF. The CDR3 DNA sequence: TGTGCCAGCAGTTTTGGCGGGACAGGGTTCGAGCAGTACTTC.

The sample holds one count of this clone. The rearrangement joins TRBV6-5 to TRBJ2-3; possibly TRBD1 for D (5 bases). From germline, CDR1 is MNHEY and CDR2 SVGAGI. Trimming pared 1 base from V and 4 bases from J, leaving 12 bases between. CDR3 length: 15 amino acids. The CDR3 region is CASSYLGQGSDTQYF. In nucleotides, the CDR3 is TGTGCCAGCAGTTACTTGGGGCAGGGATCAGATACGCAGTATTTT.

The chain recombines TRBV5-3 with TRBJ2-7, with 9 bases fitting TRBD2. TRBV5-3 is noted as an ORF with a role that remains uncertain. The CDR3 runs 16 residues. Trimming removed 0 bases from V and 7 bases from J; junction bases left unmatched: 11. The chain's CDR3 is CARSLGLLAGKGEQYF. CDR3 in DNA: TGTGCCAGAAGCTTGGGTCTCCTAGCGGGAAAAGGAGAGCAGTACTTC.

The chain couples TRBV28 to TRBJ2-7, with TRBD2 matching 10 bases. Trimming cost V 5 bases and J 2 bases; bases outside gene matches: 3. The germline gives CDR1 MDHEN, CDR2 SYDVKM. The CDR3 is 14 residues long. CDR3 region: CASSVLAGTYEQYF. The DNA for the CDR3 is TGTGCCAGCAGTGTACTAGCGGGAACCTACGAGCAGTACTTC.

The chain carries TRBV5-1 and TRBJ1-1; 11 nucleotides line up with TRBD1. This CDR3 has 16 amino acids. CDR1 is SGHRS and CDR2 is YFSETQ in the germline V gene. V was pared by 4 bases and J by 3 bases, with 8 bases of the junction left unmatched. In nucleotides, the CDR3 is TGCGCCAGCAGCCCCGGGACAGGGGGAGGGCACACTGAAGCTTTCTTT. Translating gives CASSPGTGGGHTEAFF.

This chain joins TRBV5-4 and TRBJ2-4; 7 bases agree with TRBD2. The CDR3 runs to 16 residues. Germline CDR1 is SGHNT and CDR2 is YYREEE (reference sequence). V lost 4 bases to trimming and J lost 5 bases; unmatched junction nucleotides: 12. CDR3 bases: TGTGCCAGCAGCCCCCTGAAGGGAGGGGTGGAAAACATTCAGTACTTC. It specifies CASSPLKGGVENIQYF.